One sample yielded the 2 T cell receptor beta chains listed below, sequenced in a study of cytomegalovirus exposure and HLA in healthy donors. PCR used 60 Vbeta primers and 13 Jbeta primers. The data were produced by immunoSEQ multiplex PCR, yet TCRdb's version contains in-frame clones alone and is incomplete. The table lists around 180,000 clones, around 73% of them singletons. The source material was PBMCs. These receptors originate from a man aged 60-69 years in good health and CMV-seronegative.

This rearrangement joins TRBV15 to TRBJ1-4, with D possibly TRBD1 on 6 matching bases. V was pared by 2 bases and J by 6 bases, with 22 bases between. The CDR3 contains 18 residues. Germline lookup yields CDR1 LNHNV and CDR2 YYDKDF (reference sequence). Written as DNA, the CDR3 is TGTGCCACCAGCAGACCCGATAACCTACAGGGAGGGTATGAAAAACTGTTTTTT. It translates to CATSRPDNLQGGYEKLFF.

The chain combines TRBV19 with TRBJ1-2; 10 bases line up with TRBD1. The CDR3 consists of 21 residues. J was trimmed by 2 bases and V by 3 bases; bases with no gene match: 21. Germline CDR1 LNHDA, CDR2 SQIVND (reference sequence). CDR3 DNA: TGTGCCAGTAGTATCCTACGGACAGGGGGAGATTTCGGGGGTGTGAACTATGGCTACACCTTC. This encodes CASSILRTGGDFGGVNYGYTF. Variable domain in full (rest from reference TRBV19 and TRBJ1-2): DGGITQSPKYLFRKEGQNVTLSCEQNLNHDAMYWYRQDPGQGLRLIYYSQIVNDFQKGDIAEGYSVSREKKESFPLTVTSAQKNPTAFYLCASSILRTGGDFGGVNYGYTFGSGTRLTVV.